This TCR beta chain appears in the sequencing data of a study of cytomegalovirus exposure and HLA in healthy donors. The PCR had 60 Vbeta and 13 Jbeta primers. Assay: immunoSEQ multiplex PCR; the TCRdb copy retains only in-frame clones and omits some. The table shows under 150,000 clones, with 70% to 80% occurring only once. Germline V gives CDR1 SEHNR, CDR2 FQNEAQ (reference sequence). This CDR3 has 13 amino acids. Between the trimmed V and J ends, which lost 2 bases and 3 bases, there was a span of 7 bases. The chain carries TRBV7-9 and TRBJ1-1; weak D call: TRBD1 (6 bases). Sequencing used PBMCs. The clonotype originates from a female donor in good health and CMV-seronegative. The CDR3 reads CASSLSGDTEAFF. The DNA of the CDR3 is TGTGCCAGCAGCTTATCAGGGGACACTGAAGCTTTCTTT.